A single sample is the source of the 20 T cell receptor beta chains below, sequenced in a study of identical twins. One entry per CDR3 protein results from TCRdb running MiXCR on the 5' RACE reads. Of around 340,000 distinct CDR3 sequences listed, about 12% were seen once; the top ten hold just over 7%. A further study also used this sample, focusing on yellow fever vaccine responses in identical twins.

Material: CD8+ T cells sorted from blood. These receptors came from a woman younger than 30 in good health.

This clonotype has a handful of counts. The gene calls are TRBV3-1 and TRBJ2-3; the D gene is possibly TRBD2 (6 bases). The CDR3 spans 16 residues. V was cut by 4 bases and J by 1 base, with 15 bases left in between. Germline lookup yields CDR1 LGHDT and CDR2 YNNKEL (reference sequence). CDR3 nucleotides: TGTGCCAGCAGCCTAGGGACTTACAAACGCACAGATACGCAGTATTTT. Translating it yields CASSLGTYKRTDTQYF.

The J gene is TRBJ2-1, the V gene TRBV2, with TRBD1 matching over 8 bases. CDR1 SNHLY and CDR2 FYNNEI come from the germline V gene. CDR3 length equals 16 residues. The ends lost 8 bases at V and 7 bases at J; junction bases unmatched: 16. The CDR3 reads CASRMTGAFRVNEQFF. CDR3 in DNA: TGTGCCAGCCGAATGACAGGGGCTTTTAGGGTGAATGAGCAGTTCTTC.

The V gene is TRBV13, the J gene TRBJ2-1; TRBD2 agrees at 7 bases. The CDR3 is 15 residues long. J was trimmed by 6 bases and V by 3 bases; bases with no gene match: 8. Per germline, CDR1 PRHDT and CDR2 FYEKMQ (reference sequence). DNA of the CDR3: TGTGCCAGCAGCTTCCGGGGGGTGGGCTCCAATGAGCAGTTCTTC. It translates to CASSFRGVGSNEQFF.

This clonotype showed up just a few times. The chain uses TRBV10-3 and TRBJ2-1, with D possibly matching TRBD1 (5 bases). Per the germline V gene, CDR1 is ENHRY and CDR2 is SYGVKD. Trimming took 7 bases from V and 0 from J, leaving 16 bases between them. The CDR3 is 16 residues long. This CDR3 reads CAITEQESSSYNEQFF. The CDR3 nucleotides read TGTGCCATCACCGAACAGGAGAGCAGCTCCTACAATGAGCAGTTCTTC.

This clonotype was detected a few times. The rearrangement uses TRBV7-8 and TRBJ2-5; 8 bases are shared with TRBD2. V shed 5 bases and J 5 bases; nucleotides not matched to a gene: 10. The CDR3 has 15 residues. Germline CDR1 SGHVS, CDR2 FQNEAQ. The CDR3 is CASSPTGLGEETQYF. CDR3 bases: TGTGCCAGCAGCCCTACGGGACTAGGGGAGGAGACCCAGTACTTC.

This clonotype came up many times. The rearrangement joins TRBV5-5 to TRBJ1-5, with D unresolved. Deletions cut 2 bases from V and 0 bases from J, with 12 bases between. Germline lookup yields CDR1 SGHKS and CDR2 YYEKEE (reference sequence). CDR3 length: 16 amino acids. CDR3 nucleotides: TGTGCCAGCAGCTTAGAAGGGTGGGGTAGCAATCAGCCCCAGCATTTT. It encodes CASSLEGWGSNQPQHF.

V usage is TRBV7-3 and J usage is TRBJ2-2; 8 nucleotides line up with TRBD2. Germline CDR1 and CDR2: SGHTA and FQGTGA. J was trimmed by 3 bases and V by 1 base; bases with no gene match: 10. CDR3 length equals 18 residues. The CDR3 nucleotides are TGTGCCAGCAGCTTAAGGTCCAGCGGGAGTGCGCACACCGGGGAGCTGTTTTTT. Protein product: CASSLRSSGSAHTGELFF.

V usage is TRBV7-9 and J usage is TRBJ2-5; a weak D match, TRBD2 (5 bases). The V gene lost 0 bases and the J gene lost 4 bases, with 9 bases spanning the gap. This CDR3 is 14 amino acids long. Looked up from germline, CDR1 is SEHNR and CDR2 is FQNEAQ (reference sequence). The CDR3 region is CASSLAWERETQYF. The CDR3 DNA reads as TGTGCCAGCAGCTTAGCGTGGGAGCGAGAGACCCAGTACTTC. Filled out from reference TRBV7-9 and TRBJ2-5, the complete variable domain reads DTGVSQNPRHKITKRGQNVTFRCDPISEHNRLYWYRQTLGQGPEFLTYFQNEAQLEKSRLLSDRFSAERPKGSFSTLEIQRTEQGDSAMYLCASSLAWERETQYFGPGTRLLVL.

The gene calls are TRBV27 and TRBJ2-3; 7 nucleotides line up with TRBD2. Per germline, CDR1 MNHEY and CDR2 SMNVEV (reference sequence). J lost 7 bases, V lost 3 bases, and 13 bases had no gene match. The CDR3 has 16 residues. The CDR3 DNA is TGTGCCAGCAGTTTCTCAGCGGGGAACACGCAGTATACGCAGTATTTT. It is translated as CASSFSAGNTQYTQYF.

Here the CDR3 reads CASSVYGEDPEAFF. The CDR3 region has the DNA TGTGCCAGCAGCGTTTATGGGGAGGACCCTGAAGCTTTCTTT. This chain joins TRBV9 and TRBJ1-1; D gene unclear. The CDR3 extends over 14 amino acids. V lost 2 bases, J lost 6 bases, and 14 bases lay in between. In germline, CDR1 is SGDLS, CDR2 YYNGEE.

In its sample, this clonotype was seen many times. V usage is TRBV7-2 and J usage is TRBJ2-5; D is tentatively TRBD1 or TRBD2 (6 bases each). Germline CDR1 reads SGHTA; CDR2 reads FQGNSA. The CDR3 spans 15 residues. V gave up 2 bases and J gave up 5 bases, with 15 bases separating them. This CDR3 reads CASSLNRLGGETQYF. For the CDR3, the DNA is TGTGCCAGCAGCTTAAATAGGCTGGGGGGCGAGACCCAGTACTTC.

The table lists this clonotype with a few counts. The chain combines TRBV2 with TRBJ2-3; D possibly corresponds to TRBD1 (6 bases). With 3 bases removed from V and 4 bases from J, the gap between germline ends came to 11 bases. The CDR3 loop spans 14 amino acids. Germline V gives CDR1 SNHLY, CDR2 FYNNEI. This CDR3 reads CASSEPDSADTQYF. As DNA, the CDR3 is TGTGCCAGCAGTGAGCCGGACAGTGCAGATACGCAGTATTTT.

The V call is TRBV2, the J call TRBJ2-7; a possible D gene is TRBD1 (6 bases). CDR1 and CDR2 (germline): SNHLY, FYNNEI. The CDR3 runs 15 residues. V dropped 1 base and J dropped 1 base, with 11 bases sitting between them. CDR3 coding DNA: TGTGCCAGCAGTGAAGGGGCAGGGGCATCCTACGAGCAGTACTTC. Encoded protein: CASSEGAGASYEQYF.

V is TRBV7-8 and J is TRBJ1-1, with D maybe TRBD1 (5 bases). V dropped 1 base and J dropped 5 bases, with 17 bases sitting between them. Germline V gene lookup returns CDR1 SGHVS and CDR2 FQNEAQ. The CDR3 is made up of 16 amino acids. CDR3 coding DNA: TGTGCCAGCAGCTTAGGTGAGGGTTGGGGGAGGACTGAAGCTTTCTTT. Translated, it gives CASSLGEGWGRTEAFF.

This clonotype was seen more than once but under ten times. The chain is built from TRBV7-9 and TRBJ2-7; D perhaps matches TRBD2 (6 bases). Germline loops: CDR1 SEHNR, CDR2 FQNEAQ (reference sequence). V lost 4 bases and J lost 0, with 10 bases in between. The CDR3 sequence is 14 residues long. In DNA form, the CDR3 reads TGTGCCAGCAGCTCGCAGGAGGGCTCCTACGAGCAGTACGTC. Translation gives CASSSQEGSYEQYV.

The sample holds a few counts of this clonotype. The J gene is TRBJ2-1, the V gene TRBV4-1, with 7 bases identical to TRBD2. The CDR3 loop spans 15 amino acids. V lost 0 bases to trimming and J lost 2 bases; unmatched junction nucleotides: 1. Germline V gives CDR1 MGHRA, CDR2 YSYEKL. CDR3 amino acids: CASSQESGAYNEQFF. CDR3 sequence (DNA): TGCGCCAGCAGCCAAGAGAGCGGGGCCTACAATGAGCAGTTCTTC.

This clonotype was detected only a few times. The chain has TRBV5-6 and TRBJ2-4; a possible D gene is TRBD2 (6 bases). CDR3 size: 17 residues. V lost 4 bases to trimming and J lost 0 bases, with 17 bases between them. Germline values: CDR1 SGHDT, CDR2 YYEEEE. This chain's CDR3 is CASSLSGLQIAKNIQYF. CDR3 DNA: TGTGCCAGCAGCCTTTCGGGACTTCAAATAGCCAAAAACATTCAGTACTTC. Full variable domain (remainder filled in from reference TRBV5-6 and TRBJ2-4): DAGVTQSPTHLIKTRGQQVTLRCSPKSGHDTVSWYQQALGQGPQFIFQYYEEEERQRGNFPDRFSGHQFPNYSSELNVNALLLGDSALYLCASSLSGLQIAKNIQYFGAGTRLSVL.

The chain is built from TRBV12-3 or TRBV12-4 and TRBJ1-2, with a weak D call TRBD1 (6 bases). V shed 2 bases and J shed 4 bases, with 17 bases lying between them. This CDR3 comprises 16 residues. The CDR3 sequence is CASSLKLTGSFYGYTF. CDR3 sequence (DNA): TGTGCCAGCAGTTTAAAGCTGACAGGCTCCTTCTATGGCTACACCTTC.

The sample holds a few counts of this clonotype. The J gene is TRBJ1-4, the V gene TRBV28; D gene uncertain. The CDR3 sequence is 12 residues long. Per the germline V gene, CDR1 is MDHEN and CDR2 is SYDVKM. V gave up 5 bases and J gave up 17 bases, with 18 bases separating them. In nucleotides, the CDR3 is TGTGCCAGCAGTCCCCCGGGCCGCCTTATATTTTTT. This sequence encodes CASSPPGRLIFF.

The rearrangement joins TRBV6-1 to TRBJ2-2; weak D call: TRBD1 (6 bases). The CDR3 is made up of 14 amino acids. Trimming removed 11 bases from V and 0 bases from J, with 13 bases in between. From germline, CDR1 is MNHNS and CDR2 SASEGT. This CDR3 is CAARTEPNTGELFF. CDR3 bases: TGTGCCGCCCGGACAGAGCCGAACACCGGGGAGCTGTTTTTT.